A selection of T cell receptor beta chains follows, all from one sample in a study of response to subunit inactivated influenza vaccine. MiXCR was run by TCRdb on the RT-PCR reads, yielding one entry per CDR3 protein. This sample has over 400,000 distinct CDR3 sequences; 9.5% to 12% occur once, and the top ten carry over 9.5%. This specimen consisted of PBMCs from blood, obtained 40 to 50 days after vaccination. Every receptor here comes from a man aged 50-60 years who received an inactivated influenza vaccine. The CDR3 runs from the conserved cysteine through the conserved F or W. The order of the fields is clone size, J gene, V gene, D gene, CDR3 DNA, CDR3 protein. A D gene is named only where the DNA matches it firmly. Expanded clones are given a class, and other clones once, few, many or no size at all.

>many|TRBJ2-1|TRBV20-1|TRBD2
TGCAGTGCTCACCATCTAGCGGGAGGGCCCTGGTATGAGCAGTTCTTC
CSAHHLAGGPWYEQFF
>.|TRBJ2-7|TRBV7-9|.
TGTGCCAGCATCCTTCAGGCGGGGGGACAGTACGAGCAGTACTTC
CASILQAGGQYEQYF
>many|TRBJ2-2|TRBV10-3|.
TGTGCCATCAGTGGATCTATCCAGAACACCGGGGAGCTGTTTTTT
CAISGSIQNTGELFF
>.|TRBJ2-7|TRBV7-2|TRBD2
TGTGCCAGCAGCCCAATAGCGGGGTTGGCGCAGTACTTC
CASSPIAGLAQYF
>many|TRBJ2-7|TRBV5-6|TRBD1
TGTGCCAGCAGCGCCCCGACAGGGGGCGCGGAGCAGTACTTC
CASSAPTGGAEQYF
>.|TRBJ1-4|TRBV14|.
TGTGCCAGCAGCCAAGGCTCTGGACGGTCTAATGAAAAACTGTTTTTT
CASSQGSGRSNEKLFF
>.|TRBJ2-3|TRBV11-2|TRBD2
TGTGCCAGCAGCTCTAACCGTAGCGGGAGTAACACAGATACGCAGTATTTT
CASSSNRSGSNTDTQYF
>.|TRBJ2-7|TRBV5-1|TRBD1
TGCGCCAGCAGCAGCGGACAGGGGGTCCACGAGCAGTACTTC
CASSSGQGVHEQYF
>few|TRBJ1-5|TRBV3-1|.
TGTGCCAGCAGCCAAGCAGGGGCTCTAAATCAGCCCCAGCATTTT
CASSQAGALNQPQHF
>few|TRBJ1-3|TRBV7-8|.
TGTGCCAGCGGTTTTTCTCTTGGTGGAAACACCATATATTTT
CASGFSLGGNTIYF
>few|TRBJ2-7|TRBV11-2|TRBD1
TGTGCCAGCAGCCCGCCCGCGGGACAGGGGGCCTACGAGCAGTACTTC
CASSPPAGQGAYEQYF
>.|TRBJ2-1|TRBV6-2/TRBV6-3|.
TGTGCCAGCAGTTACGGTCCAGGGGACGAGGGTGAGCAGTTCTTC
CASSYGPGDEGEQFF
>.|TRBJ1-5|TRBV7-2|TRBD1
TGTGCCAGCAGCAGACAGGGGGCGCGAATGGAGCCCCAGCATTTT
CASSRQGARMEPQHF
>many|TRBJ2-7|TRBV20-1|TRBD1
TGCAGTGCTAGAGATAAAAACAGGGGCTACTACGAGCAGTACTTC
CSARDKNRGYYEQYF
>many|TRBJ2-1|TRBV3-1|TRBD2
TGTGCCAGCAGCGGGACTAGCGGAGTCCCCAATGAGCAGTTCTTC
CASSGTSGVPNEQFF
>.|TRBJ2-7|TRBV4-1|TRBD1
TGCGCCAGCAGCGCCGAACCCGGGACAGGCAACTACGAGCAGTACTTC
CASSAEPGTGNYEQYF
>few|TRBJ2-1|TRBV12-3/TRBV12-4|TRBD2
TGTGCCAGCCGTCGGGGACTAGCGGGAGGTTACAATGAGCAGTTCTTC
CASRRGLAGGYNEQFF
>few|TRBJ2-1|TRBV3-1|TRBD1
TGTGCCAGCAGCTTTGGACAGGGGACCTACAATGAGCAGTTCTTC
CASSFGQGTYNEQFF
>.|TRBJ2-3|TRBV11-2|.
TGTGCCAGCAGCTTAATGGGGAAGGGCACAGATACGCAGTATTTT
CASSLMGKGTDTQYF
>many|TRBJ2-3|TRBV7-6|.
TGTGCCAGCAGCCGTTCTGGAGATACGCAGTATTTT
CASSRSGDTQYF
>few|TRBJ2-1|TRBV20-1|.
TGCAGTGCGGGTGGGGGAAGGAGTAATGAGCAGTTCTTC
CSAGGGRSNEQFF
>few|TRBJ1-6|TRBV7-6|TRBD1
TGTGCCAGCAGCTTAAGTGACAGGGGAAATTCACCCCTCCACTTT
CASSLSDRGNSPLHF
>.|TRBJ2-5|TRBV7-9|TRBD2
TGTGCCAGCAGCAGGGCGGCGGGGGTCCAAGAGACCCAGTACTTC
CASSRAAGVQETQYF
>many|TRBJ2-3|TRBV5-1|TRBD1
TGCGCCAGCAGCTTGGAGGGACAGAACACAGATACGCAGTATTTT
CASSLEGQNTDTQYF
>.|TRBJ1-2|TRBV5-6|.
TGTGCCAGCAGCTTGGTAGCCACCCAAAATGGCTACACCTTC
CASSLVATQNGYTF